This is a list of T cell receptor beta chains from one sample in a study of T-cell reconstitution after alpha-beta-depleted transplantation in children. TCRdb redid the calling of the PCR reads with MiXCR, one entry per CDR3 protein. The sample gives some 500,000 distinct CDR3 sequences, about a sixth of which show up once; 2.5% to 4% is in the top ten. Specimen: PBMCs from the stem cell graft donor, collected from the stem cell graft. Receptors originate from a human donor who donated a stem cell graft to a child with acute lymphoblastic leukemia. Both conserved end residues are trimmed from each CDR3. Clone size is given for some rows only: seen once, a few or many times, or a class if the clone is expanded.

TRBV5-6	TRBJ2-1	.	ASSPRREGRYNEQF
TRBV18	TRBJ2-5	few	ASSPTSQETQY
TRBV10-3	TRBJ2-1	few	AISESAGTSGTGNEQF
TRBV4-1	TRBJ2-3	few	ASTPGGADTQY
TRBV11-2	TRBJ1-1	.	ASSLETEAF
TRBV6-1	TRBJ1-5	.	ASSEGGESNQPQH
TRBV5-1	TRBJ2-1	few	ASSLGTSGRKF
TRBV5-6	TRBJ1-1	few	ASSHGQGRTEAF
TRBV4-1	TRBJ2-7	.	ASSQDSARASSYEQY
TRBV3-1	TRBJ1-5	.	ASSQVTEQPQH
TRBV2	TRBJ2-3	few	ASSYGLRGTSTDTQY
TRBV7-8	TRBJ2-7	.	ASSAVWGGEQY
TRBV30	TRBJ1-2	few	AWFGNRGAPYGYT
TRBV18	TRBJ2-7	few	ASSPPGLYEQY
TRBV5-1	TRBJ2-1	.	ASRAETFSNEQF
TRBV27	TRBJ2-5	few	ASSAPYRGETQY
TRBV27	TRBJ2-3	.	ASRVGRSTGGRDTQY
TRBV20-1	TRBJ2-3	.	SARTASGTDTQY
TRBV10-3	TRBJ2-7	few	AIMGTGSYEQY
TRBV7-3	TRBJ2-1	few	ASSLGTGSGYNEQF
TRBV7-8	TRBJ1-4	.	ASSPPGRAEKLF
TRBV9	TRBJ2-5	.	ASSVDGGETQY
TRBV5-1	TRBJ2-7	few	ASSLPASSYEQY
TRBV5-5	TRBJ2-1	.	ASSLEVGWESYNEQF
TRBV25-1	TRBJ2-1	few	ASSEEGGTREQF
TRBV7-3	TRBJ2-1	.	ASSGKGVSSYNEQF
TRBV7-3	TRBJ2-1	.	ASRSASGRGDEQF
TRBV12-3/TRBV12-4	TRBJ2-5	many	ASSSPTGGSETQY
TRBV27	TRBJ2-7	few	ASSSPLLAGVYEQY
TRBV5-1	TRBJ1-5	.	ASSLGPMTWPQH
TRBV5-1	TRBJ2-7	.	ASYGQGVYEQY
TRBV24-1	TRBJ2-2	few	ATSDLGGIGELF
TRBV11-1	TRBJ2-7	.	ASSPPRTSGLVTYEQY
TRBV30	TRBJ1-2	.	AGRGCGYGYT
TRBV24-1	TRBJ2-1	.	ATSSGQGNEQF
TRBV3-1	TRBJ2-1	.	ACSQDQLAGGHNEQF
TRBV29-1	TRBJ2-4	.	SFTIQAKNIQY
TRBV27	TRBJ2-1	many	ASKPSGRPTNEQF
TRBV2	TRBJ2-3	.	ASGYSGMSTDTQY
TRBV4-2	TRBJ2-5	few	ASSQTGLGETQY
TRBV7-3	TRBJ2-3	.	ASSLSVADTQY
TRBV25-1	TRBJ1-2	.	ASTAGPHYGYT
TRBV9	TRBJ2-1	few	ASSTDPGPDEQF
TRBV5-1	TRBJ2-5	.	ASSGGIETQY
TRBV7-9	TRBJ2-2	.	ASSSWGRGIGELF
TRBV5-1	TRBJ2-2	.	ASSFLAGEAGELF
TRBV20-1	TRBJ2-5	.	SASGLAGAQETQY
TRBV5-1	TRBJ1-1	few	ASSLLGSVQNTEAF
TRBV19	TRBJ2-2	few	ASSDLNTGELF
TRBV27	TRBJ2-5	.	ASSPGGGVGTQY
TRBV19	TRBJ2-1	.	ASSIADSSPNEQF
TRBV3-1	TRBJ1-1	few	ASSPLAGWVENTEAF
TRBV7-8	TRBJ1-5	.	ASSLLRADQPQH
TRBV7-3	TRBJ1-1	.	ASSLMGRAEAF